This entry is about one T cell receptor (beta chain). Resolution of symptoms, clearance, or two negative PCRs was present in recovered Cohort 3 donors. Clones were sequenced by immunoSEQ multiplex PCR, and TCRdb holds only the in-frame ones, with some missing. The table includes about 130,000 clones, 80% to 90% detected once. V dropped 4 bases and J dropped 1; count of bases not matched to a gene: 10. Germline assignment: CDR1 LNHDA and CDR2 SQIVND (reference sequence). This CDR3 spans 17 amino acids. This specimen belongs to a study of blood T cell repertoires in COVID-19. The source is a woman between 45 and 65 years old who had recovered from COVID-19. The sample taken for sequencing was PBMCs or T cells enriched from blood (not recorded which). V gene TRBV19 combines with J gene TRBJ1-5; 7 bases are shared with TRBD1. Here the CDR3 DNA reads TGTGCCAGTAGTACCCGGGAGGGGGCGCGGAGCAATCAGCCCCAGCATTTT. Residues: CASSTREGARSNQPQHF.